These 31 T cell receptor beta chains were all obtained from the same sample, sequenced in a study of T cell clonality in common variable immunodeficiency. TCRdb keeps only in-frame clones here, not all; method: immunoSEQ multiplex PCR. The sample shows 40,000 to 65,000 clones, none of them appearing just once. The sample was peripheral blood mononuclear cells. The receptor set was obtained from a person aged 18 to 70 in good health.

In its sample, this clone was seen many times. CDR3: CASSRGQEAFF. CDR3 DNA (partial): TGTGCCAGCAGCCGTGGCCAGGAA. The rearrangement uses TRBV14 and TRBJ1-1; D is unclear. The read halts 3 residues ahead of the CDR3 end, with the missing end drawn from the germline J gene. The CDR3 loop spans 11 amino acids. CDR1 and CDR2 (germline): SGHDN, FVKESK. Supplemented by reference TRBV14 and TRBJ1-1, the full variable domain reads EAGVTQFPSHSVIEKGQTVTLRCDPISGHDNLYWYRRVMGKEIKFLLHFVKESKQDESGMPNNRFLAERTGGTYSTLKVQPAELEDSGVYFCASSRGQEAFFGQGTRLTVV.

This clone was observed many times. The read finishes 3 residues shy of the CDR3 end, and the germline J gene is used to complete it. The chain combines TRBV5-1 with TRBJ2-1, with 7 bases matching TRBD1. Germline trimming cut 0 bases from V and 7 bases from J; bases unmatched to any gene: 7. Per the germline V gene, CDR1 is SGHRS and CDR2 is YFSETQ. This CDR3 contains 15 residues. This CDR3 is CASSLALTGYNEQFF. Incomplete CDR3 DNA: TGCGCCAGCAGCTTGGCCTTGACAGGGTATAATGAG.

Ten or more counts support this clone. The DNA ends 3 residues before the CDR3 does, and the rest of the CDR3 is filled in from the germline J gene. The chain is built from TRBV2 and TRBJ2-2; TRBD2 matches 12 bases. The CDR3 runs to 14 residues. CDR1 is SNHLY, CDR2 FYNNEI, per germline. The junction had 6 bases not matched to a gene; V was cut back by 8 bases and J by 8 bases. The sequenced CDR3 bases are TGTGCCAGCGCGGGGACTAGCGGGTCAGGGGAG. Protein product: CASAGTSGSGE. The entire CDR3 sequence reads CASAGTSGSGELFF.

This clone was seen ten or more times. The read ends 3 residues shy of where the CDR3 ends; the end is completed using the germline J gene. The chain recombines TRBV5-4 with TRBJ2-1; D remains unclear. The CDR3 runs 15 residues. V lost 4 bases and J 0 bases, leaving 11 bases between the germline ends. CDR1 is SGHNT, CDR2 YYREEE, per germline (reference sequence). Partial CDR3 DNA: TGTGCCAGCAGCACAGTGGCGAGCTCCTACAATGAG. Translation: CASSTVASSYNE. The full CDR3 protein reads CASSTVASSYNEQFF. The complete variable domain, with remaining parts taken from reference TRBV5-4 and TRBJ2-1, reads ETGVTQSPTHLIKTRGQQVTLRCSSQSGHNTVSWYQQALGQGPQFIFQYYREEENGRGNFPPRFSGLQFPNYSSELNVNALELDDSALYLCASSTVASSYNEQFFGPGTRLTVL.

This clone has just a few counts. Partial CDR3 DNA: TGTGCCAGCAGTGAAGCGCGCGGGGAACAGCCC. Residues: CASSEARGEQP. From start to end, the CDR3 is CASSEARGEQPQHF. The genes are TRBV2 and TRBJ1-5; no definite D call. The read ends 3 residues early relative to the CDR3; the germline J gene fills the gap. Germline CDR1 reads SNHLY; CDR2 reads FYNNEI. Trimming removed 0 bases from V and 7 bases from J, with 10 bases in between. There are 14 residues in the CDR3.

As to this clone: From the germline J gene comes the end of the CDR3, since the read stops 3 residues before it. The chain uses TRBV7-6 and TRBJ1-2, with D hard to call. The germline V gene has CDR1 SGHVS and CDR2 FNYEAQ. The CDR3 is 12 residues long. CDR3 amino acids: CASSLNTDTYTF. The CDR3 DNA, read in part, is TGTGCCAGCAGCTTAAACACAGATACC.

This clone was seen ten or more times. The CDR3 end lies 3 residues beyond the end of the read and is filled in from the germline J gene. The gene calls are TRBV12-3 or TRBV12-4 and TRBJ2-1, with 10 bases identical to TRBD2. The junction had 5 bases not matched to a gene; V was cut back by 3 bases and J by 6 bases. The CDR3 totals 15 residues. The CDR3 loop reads CASSFLAGAFNEQFF. CDR3 bases read: TGTGCCAGCAGTTTTCTAGCGGGAGCGTTCAATGAG.

The sample holds many counts of this clone. Coverage ceases 3 residues before the CDR3 finishes, and the germline J gene fills in the end. The V call is TRBV5-1, the J call TRBJ2-1; the match to TRBD2 covers 7 bases. V lost 4 bases to trimming and J lost 8 bases; unmatched junction nucleotides: 12. The CDR3 is made up of 15 amino acids. Germline V lookup: CDR1 SGHRS, CDR2 YFSETQ. The CDR3 loop is CASSGVRTSSYEQFF. CDR3 DNA (partial): TGCGCCAGCAGCGGGGTAAGGACTAGTTCATATGAG. Drawing the rest from reference TRBV5-1 and TRBJ2-1, the complete variable domain is KAGVTQTPRYLIKTRGQQVTLSCSPISGHRSVSWYQQTPGQGLQFLFEYFSETQRNKGNFPGRFSGRQFSNSRSEMNVSTLELGDSALYLCASSGVRTSSYEQFFGPGTRLTVL.

This clone was recorded at least ten times. The read halts 3 residues ahead of the CDR3 end, with the missing end drawn from the germline J gene. The rearrangement uses TRBV29-1 and TRBJ2-7; no definite D call. The CDR3 consists of 12 residues. The V end was cut by 0 bases, the J end by 3 bases, with 6 bases between. Looked up from germline, CDR1 is SQVTM and CDR2 is ANQGSEA. The CDR3: CSVEDPYYEQYF. The part of the CDR3 DNA that was read is TGCAGCGTTGAAGATCCCTACTACGAG.

This clone occurred a few times. The CDR3 extends 3 residues past the end of the read, so its final part is completed from the germline J gene. This sequence joins TRBV6-1 and TRBJ1-2, with D unclear. Deletions cut 1 base from V and 7 bases from J, with 16 bases between. The CDR3 length is 15 residues. Germline V CDR1 and CDR2: MNHNS, SASEGT. CDR3 protein: CASSEVGRRPGGYTF. The sequenced CDR3 bases are TGTGCCAGCAGTGAAGTTGGCAGGCGCCCTGGTGGC.

This clone was seen a handful of times. The CDR3 is cut off 3 residues early in the read; its end comes from the germline J gene. The chain is built from TRBV18 and TRBJ1-1, with TRBD1 as a possible D gene (6 bases). The germline V and J ends were trimmed by 5 bases and 1 base, with 14 bases remaining between them. Germline V gene sequence: CDR1 KGHSH, CDR2 LQKENI. The CDR3 runs to 15 residues. The DNA read from the CDR3 is TGTGCCAGCTCAGAAACCGGGACAACGAACACTGAA. Its translation is CASSETGTTNTE. The whole CDR3 reads CASSETGTTNTEAFF.

This clone was found many times. The missing CDR3 end, 3 residues past where the read stops, is filled in from the germline J gene. The rearrangement joins TRBV18 to TRBJ2-2; 10 bases match TRBD2. CDR3 length: 16 residues. Looked up from germline, CDR1 is KGHSH and CDR2 is LQKENI. V lost 6 bases and J lost 6; bases outside the gene matches: 10. The CDR3 reads CASSRPGTSESGELFF. The part of the CDR3 DNA that was read is TGTGCCAGCTCTCGACCCGGGACTAGCGAGTCCGGGGAG.

The sample holds many counts of this clone. The read terminates 3 residues ahead of where the CDR3 ends, so the germline J gene completes it. The chain combines TRBV29-1 with TRBJ2-1, with a weak D call TRBD2 (6 bases). Trimming took off 3 bases at V and 7 bases at J, with 10 bases between the two ends. This CDR3 region has 12 residues. In germline, CDR1 is SQVTM, CDR2 ANQGSEA. The CDR3 reads CSVEEGRNEQFF. CDR3 DNA (partial): TGCAGCGTTGAGGAGGGGAGGAATGAG.

This clone was counted at least ten times. The missing CDR3 end, 3 residues past where the read stops, is filled in from the germline J gene. The chain recombines TRBV5-1 with TRBJ2-1; perhaps TRBD2 as D (7 bases). The CDR3 sequence is 12 residues long. V was clipped by 4 bases and J by 8 bases, with 10 bases between them. Looked up from germline, CDR1 is SGHRS and CDR2 is YFSETQ. The CDR3 DNA, read in part, is TGCGCCAGCAGCGCCGGGGGGCATGAG. This gives the protein CASSAGGHE. The whole CDR3 protein reads CASSAGGHEQFF.

This clone was counted at least ten times. The read ends 3 residues shy of where the CDR3 ends; the end is completed using the germline J gene. The J gene is TRBJ2-4, the V gene TRBV20-1; possibly TRBD1 for D (6 bases). CDR1 is DFQATT, CDR2 SNEGSKA, per germline (reference sequence). The V end lost 0 bases, the J end lost 6 bases, and 9 bases lay between the germline ends. The CDR3 consists of 13 residues. CDR3 region: CSARDPRGNIQYF. The CDR3 bases that were read are TGCAGTGCTAGAGATCCCAGGGGAAACATT.

Points on this clone: The CDR3 goes on 3 residues after the read ends, and that part is filled in from the germline J gene. This chain uses TRBV7-2 with TRBJ2-7; 9 bases are shared with TRBD2. The germline CDR1 and CDR2 sequences are SGHTA and FQGNSA. Trimming at V came to 5 bases and at J to 3 bases, leaving 5 bases not matched to a gene. CDR3 length: 14 amino acids. CDR3 bases read: TGTGCCAGCAGCCCTAGCGGGAAAAGCTACGAG. It specifies CASSPSGKSYE. The whole CDR3 is CASSPSGKSYEQYF.

This clone was counted at least ten times. The read terminates 3 residues before the CDR3 end, so the remaining end is supplied by the germline J gene. This chain links TRBV30 with TRBJ1-1; no firm D call. Per the germline V gene, CDR1 is GTSNPN and CDR2 is SVGIG (reference sequence). This CDR3 has 14 amino acids. Deletions cut 0 bases from V and 1 base from J, with 9 bases between. Partial CDR3 DNA: TGTGCCTGGAGTGTACACGGGTGGAACACTGAA. Translated, it gives CAWSVHGWNTE. The CDR3 reads in full as CAWSVHGWNTEAFF.

This clone occurred many times. The read terminates 3 residues before the CDR3 end, so the remaining end is supplied by the germline J gene. The chain employs TRBV7-8 and TRBJ2-1; TRBD1 aligns across 8 bases. The CDR3 contains 17 residues. V lost 1 base to trimming and J lost 9 bases; unmatched junction nucleotides: 14. From germline, CDR1 is SGHVS and CDR2 FQNEAQ. Partial CDR3 DNA: TGTGCCAGCAGCTTAGGGTTGTTTGGACAGGGACGGGGTGAG. Its protein is CASSLGLFGQGRGE. Given in full, the CDR3 is CASSLGLFGQGRGEQFF.

Ten or more counts support this clone. The CDR3 end lies 3 residues beyond the end of the read and is filled in from the germline J gene. The chain employs TRBV20-1 and TRBJ2-7; TRBD1 matches at 8 bases. The V gene's germline CDR1 is DFQATT and CDR2 SNEGSKA (reference sequence). CDR3 size: 13 residues. V lost 1 base to trimming and J lost 3 bases; unmatched junction nucleotides: 2. CDR3 DNA (partial): TGCAGTGCTAGAGTCGGACAGGGCTACGAG. The encoded protein is CSARVGQGYE. The whole CDR3 protein is CSARVGQGYEQYF.

This clone showed up just a few times. The sequence runs out 3 residues before the end of the CDR3; the remainder is reconstructed from the germline J gene. V gene TRBV7-6 combines with J gene TRBJ2-7; 12 nucleotides agree with TRBD1. Trimming at V came to 4 bases and at J to 3 bases, leaving 7 bases not matched to a gene. Germline V CDR1 and CDR2: SGHVS, FNYEAQ. CDR3 length equals 16 residues. The DNA read from the CDR3 is TGTGCCAGCAGCTCCGCCGGGACAGGGGGCTTCTACGAG. The encoded protein is CASSSAGTGGFYE. The entire CDR3 is CASSSAGTGGFYEQYF.

This clone was seen a handful of times. The read ends 3 residues shy of where the CDR3 ends; the end is completed using the germline J gene. The V call is TRBV29-1, the J call TRBJ1-2; D is uncertain. Germline-derived CDR1 and CDR2 are SQVTM and ANQGSEA. The CDR3 is 12 residues long. Trimming took 2 bases from V and 7 from J, leaving 11 bases between them. The CDR3: CSVEWALSGYTF. The sequenced CDR3 bases are TGCAGCGTTGAATGGGCCCTTTCTGGC.

This clone was picked up many times. The CDR3 loop is CASSLDSGSRETQYF. Incomplete CDR3 DNA: TGCGCCAGCAGCTTGGATAGCGGGAGTAGAGAGACC. The chain recombines TRBV5-1 with TRBJ2-5, with 9 bases that match TRBD2. The missing CDR3 end, 3 residues past where the read stops, is filled in from the germline J gene. The CDR3 totals 15 residues. J lost 4 bases, V lost 0 bases, and 4 bases had no gene match. Germline CDR1 and CDR2: SGHRS and YFSETQ.

This clone was found many times. The read ends 3 residues shy of where the CDR3 ends; the end is completed using the germline J gene. The rearrangement joins TRBV7-9 to TRBJ2-7, with 7 bases identical to TRBD1. Trimming cost V 5 bases and J 4 bases; bases outside gene matches: 2. The V gene's germline CDR1 is SEHNR and CDR2 FQNEAQ (reference sequence). This CDR3 comprises 12 residues. CDR3 DNA (partial): TGTGCCAGCAGCGGACAGGTATACGAG. Encoded protein: CASSGQVYE. The whole CDR3 sequence is CASSGQVYEQYF.

Many counts were recorded for this clone. The sequenced fragment ends 3 residues before the CDR3 boundary, so the rest is inferred from the germline J gene. The chain couples TRBV5-1 to TRBJ2-3; TRBD1 agrees at 8 bases. Germline V gene sequence: CDR1 SGHRS, CDR2 YFSETQ. This CDR3 has 18 amino acids. With 6 bases clipped from V and 2 bases from J, the junction kept 17 bases outside the gene matches. The CDR3 loop is CASNTRPDRTGNTDTQYF. CDR3 bases read: TGCGCCAGCAACACTAGACCAGACCGGACAGGGAACACAGATACG.

The DNA read from the CDR3 is TGTGCCAGCAGTGTTGGACAGGGAGTCGGGCAAGAGACG. As protein: CASSVGQGVGQET. In full, the CDR3 is CASSVGQGVGQETQYF. The J gene is TRBJ2-3, the V gene TRBV6-1; TRBD1 agrees at 8 bases. The CDR3 extends 3 residues past the end of the read, so its final part is completed from the germline J gene. CDR1 MNHNS and CDR2 SASEGT come from the germline V gene. This CDR3 is 16 amino acids long.

This clone was seen at least ten times. The CDR3 end falls 3 residues outside the read, so it is completed with the germline J gene. The chain joins TRBV18 to TRBJ2-5; D is ambiguous. V shed 3 bases and J shed 4 bases, with 9 bases lying between them. This CDR3 comprises 13 residues. The V gene's germline CDR1 is KGHSH and CDR2 LQKENI. CDR3 in amino acids: CASSPTTIETQYF. The covered CDR3 bases are TGTGCCAGCTCACCCACTACGATAGAGACC. The full variable domain, completed using reference TRBV18 and TRBJ2-5, is NAGVMQNPRHLVRRRGQEARLRCSPMKGHSHVYWYRQLPEEGLKFMVYLQKENIIDESGMPKERFSAEFPKEGPSILRIQQVVRGDSAAYFCASSPTTIETQYFGPGTRLLVL.

At least ten counts were recorded for this clone. The DNA ends 3 residues before the CDR3 does, and the rest of the CDR3 is filled in from the germline J gene. The gene calls are TRBV18 and TRBJ2-4, with 12 bases matching TRBD1. J was trimmed by 2 bases and V by 5 bases; bases with no gene match: 4. Germline values: CDR1 KGHSH, CDR2 LQKENI. The CDR3 spans 16 residues. Partial CDR3 DNA: TGTGCCAGCTCAACCGGGACAGGGGGCACCAAAAACATT. This encodes CASSTGTGGTKNI. The complete CDR3 sequence is CASSTGTGGTKNIQYF. Together with reference TRBV18 and TRBJ2-4, the CDR3 gives the full variable domain: NAGVMQNPRHLVRRRGQEARLRCSPMKGHSHVYWYRQLPEEGLKFMVYLQKENIIDESGMPKERFSAEFPKEGPSILRIQQVVRGDSAAYFCASSTGTGGTKNIQYFGAGTRLSVL.

This clone was counted many times. The read terminates 3 residues ahead of where the CDR3 ends, so the germline J gene completes it. The chain joins TRBV20-1 to TRBJ2-3; 12 bases are a match to TRBD1. The V gene's germline CDR1 is DFQATT and CDR2 SNEGSKA (reference sequence). The V and J ends lost 7 bases and 5 bases, in that order; junction bases with no gene match: 7. The CDR3 covers 14 residues. CDR3 DNA (partial): TGCAGTGTAAGGGGGACAGGGGGCCTAGATACG. Translated: CSVRGTGGLDT. The full CDR3 protein is CSVRGTGGLDTQYF.

This clone showed up many times. The read ends 3 residues shy of where the CDR3 ends; the end is completed using the germline J gene. The chain carries TRBV29-1 and TRBJ2-1; 10 bases fit TRBD1. The CDR3 is 14 residues long. Germline CDR1 and CDR2: SQVTM and ANQGSEA. Unmatched junction bases numbered 11, after V lost 7 bases and J lost 8 bases. This CDR3 reads CSGGDRGSGDEQFF. The CDR3 DNA, read in part, is TGCAGCGGGGGGGACAGGGGAAGTGGGGATGAG.

Details on this clone: The read stops 3 residues short of the end of the CDR3; the missing end is completed from the germline J gene. Additional DNA sequences in this sample encode the identical CDR3. The chain employs TRBV11-2 and TRBJ2-3; D remains ambiguous. The V gene lost 5 bases and the J gene lost 0 bases, with 9 bases spanning the gap. CDR1 and CDR2 (germline): SGHAT, FQNNGV. The length of the CDR3 is 14 residues. CDR3 amino acids: CASSLGTSTDTQYF. CDR3 DNA, as far as it was read: TGTGCCAGCAGCCTGGGCACGAGCACAGATACG.

This clone was observed a handful of times. The CDR3 goes on 3 residues after the read ends, and that part is filled in from the germline J gene. V and J are TRBV5-1 and TRBJ2-3, with TRBD2 matching 8 bases. V shed 4 bases, J shed 2 bases, and the junction held 9 bases outside the gene matches. Per the germline V gene, CDR1 is SGHRS and CDR2 is YFSETQ. The CDR3 totals 16 residues. CDR3 bases read: TGCGCCAGCAGCCCCACTGGCGGGGGGATCACAGATACG. Translation gives CASSPTGGGITDT. From start to end, the CDR3 is CASSPTGGGITDTQYF.